This record looks at one T cell receptor beta chain sequence and its context. The sample comes from a study of T-cell reconstitution after alpha-beta-depleted transplantation in children. TCRbeta library preparation incorporated unique molecular identifiers. TCRdb fed the PCR reads into MiXCR, producing one record per CDR3 protein. In the table there are hundreds of thousands of distinct CDR3 sequences, less than 35% of which are singletons. This TCR derives from a human donor who donated a stem cell graft to a child with aplastic anemia. This specimen consisted of PBMCs from the stem cell graft donor, obtained from the stem cell graft.

The CDR3 spells CASSTDNSPLHF. The CDR3 nucleotides read TGTGCCAGCAGCACCGATAATTCACCCCTCCACTTT. This chain joins TRBV12-3 or TRBV12-4 and TRBJ1-6; D remains ambiguous. The length of the CDR3 is 12 residues. Between the trimmed V and J ends, which lost 6 bases and 5 bases, there was a span of 5 bases.